The present TCR beta chain was sequenced within a study of shared clonotypes between healthy human individuals. About the study: Researchers assigned three CD4 naive, three CD4 memory, two CD8 naive and one CD8 memory plate to each donor.

CD45RO-negative, CCR7-selected cells formed the naive CD8 fraction, which excluded terminally differentiated effector memory CD45RA+ cells. The donor population consisted of healthy HIV-negative adults with no recent acute infections or vaccinations. Genomic DNA from each subset was divided evenly over several immunoSEQ plates. Template for every sorted-subset replicate PCR totaled approximately 0.2 ug DNA, around 33,000 T cell genomes. TCRdb keeps only in-frame clones here, not all; method: immunoSEQ multiplex PCR. Seen here are some 2,000,000 clones, 85% to 95% observed once, and the top ten hold approximately 1.2%. The sequence was collected from a man aged 18 to 29 in good health. What was sequenced was naive CD8+ T cells sorted from blood.

Here the CDR3 reads CASSQVGGLETQYF. In DNA, the CDR3 is TGCGCCAGCAGCCAAGTGGGCGGCTTAGAGACCCAGTACTTC. This chain uses TRBV4-1 with TRBJ2-5; D remains ambiguous. The CDR3 spans 14 residues. V shed 1 base and J shed 4 bases, with 10 bases lying between them. The germline V gene encodes CDR1 MGHRA and CDR2 YSYEKL.